This T cell receptor (beta chain) was observed in a study of persistence of HIV-infected CD4 T cells. Study summary: Suppressive ART had lasted a median of around 8 years.

The immunoSEQ assay was version 4, run in survey mode. Here immunoSEQ multiplex PCR was the method, and the copy in TCRdb shows in-frame clones only, minus some. The table records approximately 36,000 clones, about 84% of them present only once. Comment on this clone: The antigen is not known.

Study conclusions and caveats: CMV- and Gag-responding cells had lower TCRbeta richness than CD3/CD28-responding cells.

Per germline, CDR1 SGDLS and CDR2 YYNGEE. This CDR3 region has 15 residues. V gave up 6 bases and J gave up 2 bases; unmatched junction bases: 9. The stimulus was an HIV-1 Gag 15-mer peptide pool, about 1 ug/peptide/mL. Sorted nonresponding memory CD4+ T cells were CD40L-negative, CD69-negative, CD45RO-high. Donors had undetectable plasma HIV-1 RNA, under 50 copies/mL, for 4+ years. The chain employs TRBV9 and TRBJ2-3, with 7 nucleotides matching TRBD2. This clonotype was sampled from an adult with HIV. The donor label of this sample is uncertain. The sample in question was cultured CD4+ T cells from PBMCs, obtained from a patient who received antiretroviral therapy. This CDR3 is CASNLGGGHTDTQYF. The CDR3 bases are TGTGCCAGCAACCTTGGGGGGGGTCACACAGATACGCAGTATTTT.